This TCR beta chain was observed in a study of T cells after yellow fever vaccination. The study's findings and limits: Overlap between CD4 and CD8 compartments was detected for a small share of clonotypes. The secondary response peaked faster, at day 5 versus 15, but was weaker.

CDR3 length: 12 residues. CDR1 is DFQATT and CDR2 is SNEGSKA in the germline V gene (reference sequence). The J segment lost 8 bases and the V segment lost 4 bases, leaving 5 bases of the junction unmatched. This clonotype occurred a few times. Its antigen is currently unknown. TCRdb reprocessed the 5' RACE reads via MiXCR and lists one record per CDR3 protein. The repertoire holds 100,000 to 150,000 distinct CDR3 sequences, with about 8.2% as singletons. The sample consisted of CD8+ T cells sorted from PBMCs, taken on the day of the yellow fever booster vaccination. The receptor was isolated from a man aged 18 to 35 who received the YFV17D yellow fever vaccine. The chain links TRBV20-1 to TRBJ2-1, with 7 bases aligning to TRBD1. CDR3: CSANEGADEQFF. CDR3 bases: TGCAGTGCTAACGAGGGGGCCGATGAGCAGTTCTTC.